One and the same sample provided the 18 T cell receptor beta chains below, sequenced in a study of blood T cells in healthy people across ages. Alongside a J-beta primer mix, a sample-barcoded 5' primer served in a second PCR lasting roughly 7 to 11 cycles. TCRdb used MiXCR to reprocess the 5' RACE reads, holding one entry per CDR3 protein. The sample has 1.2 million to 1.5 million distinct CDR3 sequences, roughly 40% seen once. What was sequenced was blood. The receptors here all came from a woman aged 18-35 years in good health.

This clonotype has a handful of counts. CDR3 sequence reads: CASSFTGSDTQYF. The CDR3 nucleotides read TGTGCCAGCAGCTTTACAGGGTCAGATACGCAGTATTTT. The chain is built from TRBV7-3 and TRBJ2-3, with D maybe TRBD1 (6 bases). CDR3 length: 13 amino acids. Germline V gives CDR1 SGHTA, CDR2 FQGTGA. V lost 3 bases to trimming and J lost 4 bases, with 8 bases between them.

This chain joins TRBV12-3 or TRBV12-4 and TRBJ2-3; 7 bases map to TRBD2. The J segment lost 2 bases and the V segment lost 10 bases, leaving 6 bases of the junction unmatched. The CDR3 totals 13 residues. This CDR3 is CATGRGITDTQYF. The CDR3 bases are TGTGCCACCGGGCGGGGGATCACAGATACGCAGTATTTT.

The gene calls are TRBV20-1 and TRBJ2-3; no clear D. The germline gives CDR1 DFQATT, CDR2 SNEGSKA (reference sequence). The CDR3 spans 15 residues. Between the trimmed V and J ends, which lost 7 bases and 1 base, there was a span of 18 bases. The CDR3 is CSGPLSGSGTDTQYF. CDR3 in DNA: TGCAGTGGACCCCTATCCGGGTCTGGCACAGATACGCAGTATTTT.

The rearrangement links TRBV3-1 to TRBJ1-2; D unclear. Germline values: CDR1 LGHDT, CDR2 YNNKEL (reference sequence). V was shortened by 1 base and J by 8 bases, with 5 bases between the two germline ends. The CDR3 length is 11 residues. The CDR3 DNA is TGTGCCAGCAGCCAAGGGGAGGGCTACACCTTC. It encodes CASSQGEGYTF.

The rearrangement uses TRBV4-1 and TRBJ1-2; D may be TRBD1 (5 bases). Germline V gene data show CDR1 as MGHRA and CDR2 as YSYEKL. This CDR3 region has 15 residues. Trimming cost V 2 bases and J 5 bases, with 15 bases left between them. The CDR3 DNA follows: TGCGCCAGCAGCCAATCCCGCGGGGCAGAGTATGGCTACACCTTC. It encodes CASSQSRGAEYGYTF.

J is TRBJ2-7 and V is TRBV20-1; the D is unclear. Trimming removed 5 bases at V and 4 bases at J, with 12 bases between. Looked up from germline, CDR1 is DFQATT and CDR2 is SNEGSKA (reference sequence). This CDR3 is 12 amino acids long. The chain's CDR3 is CSAQKGGYEQYF. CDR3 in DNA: TGCAGTGCTCAAAAGGGTGGGTACGAGCAGTACTTC.

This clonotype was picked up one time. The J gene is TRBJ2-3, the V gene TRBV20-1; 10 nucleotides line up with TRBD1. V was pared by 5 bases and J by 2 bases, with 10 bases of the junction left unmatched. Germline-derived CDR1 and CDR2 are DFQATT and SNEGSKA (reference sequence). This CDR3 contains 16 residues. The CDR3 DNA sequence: TGCAGTGCTCAAACCGGGACAGGGGTCCTCACAGATACGCAGTATTTT. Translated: CSAQTGTGVLTDTQYF.

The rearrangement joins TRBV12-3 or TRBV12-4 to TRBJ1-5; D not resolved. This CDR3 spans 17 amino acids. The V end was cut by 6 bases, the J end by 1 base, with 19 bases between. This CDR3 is CASSPREGMWSNQPQHF. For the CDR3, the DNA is TGTGCCAGCAGCCCTAGGGAGGGTATGTGGAGCAATCAGCCCCAGCATTTT.

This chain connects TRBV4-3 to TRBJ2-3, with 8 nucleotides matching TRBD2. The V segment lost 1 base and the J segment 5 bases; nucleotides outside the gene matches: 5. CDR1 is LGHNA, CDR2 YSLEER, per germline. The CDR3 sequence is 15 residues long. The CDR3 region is CASSQAGGPVDTQYF. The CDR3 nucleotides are TGCGCCAGCAGCCAAGCGGGGGGGCCGGTAGATACGCAGTATTTT.

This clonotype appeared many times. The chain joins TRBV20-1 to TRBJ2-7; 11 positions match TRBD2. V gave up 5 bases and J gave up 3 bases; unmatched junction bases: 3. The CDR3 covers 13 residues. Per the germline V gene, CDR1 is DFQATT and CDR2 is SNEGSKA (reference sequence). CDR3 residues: CSALAGGLYEQYF. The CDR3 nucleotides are TGCAGTGCTTTAGCGGGGGGGCTCTACGAGCAGTACTTC.

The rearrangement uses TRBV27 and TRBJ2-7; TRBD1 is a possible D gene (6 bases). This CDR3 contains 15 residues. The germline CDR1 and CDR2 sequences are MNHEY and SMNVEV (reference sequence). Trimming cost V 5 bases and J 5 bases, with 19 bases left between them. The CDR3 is CASSRHRDNNNEQYF. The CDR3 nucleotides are TGTGCCAGCAGTCGGCACCGGGACAATAACAACGAGCAGTACTTC.

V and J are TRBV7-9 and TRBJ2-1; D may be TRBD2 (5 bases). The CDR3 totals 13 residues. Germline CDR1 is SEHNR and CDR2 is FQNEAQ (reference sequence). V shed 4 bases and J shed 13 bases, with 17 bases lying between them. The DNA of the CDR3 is TGTGCCAGCAGCTCCCTCGGGGAAGAGACCCAGTTCTTC. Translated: CASSSLGEETQFF.

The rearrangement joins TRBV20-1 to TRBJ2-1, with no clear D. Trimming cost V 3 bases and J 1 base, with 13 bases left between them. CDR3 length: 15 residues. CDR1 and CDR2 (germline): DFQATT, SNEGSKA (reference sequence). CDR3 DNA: TGCAGTGCTAGGTCTGGCATAAATTCCTACAATGAGCAGTTCTTC. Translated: CSARSGINSYNEQFF.

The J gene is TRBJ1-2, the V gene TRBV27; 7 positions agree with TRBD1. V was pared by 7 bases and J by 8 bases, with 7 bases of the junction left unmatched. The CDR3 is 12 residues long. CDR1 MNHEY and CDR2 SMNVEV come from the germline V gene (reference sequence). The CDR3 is CASKGGGHGYTF. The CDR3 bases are TGTGCCAGCAAGGGAGGGGGCCACGGCTACACCTTC.

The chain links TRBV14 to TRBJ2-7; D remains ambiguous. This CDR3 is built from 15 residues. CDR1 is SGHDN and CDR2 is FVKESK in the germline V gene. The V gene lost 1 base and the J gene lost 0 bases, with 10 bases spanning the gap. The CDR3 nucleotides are TGTGCCAGCAGCCAAGTCGCGGCAGCCTCCTACGAGCAGTACTTC. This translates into CASSQVAAASYEQYF.

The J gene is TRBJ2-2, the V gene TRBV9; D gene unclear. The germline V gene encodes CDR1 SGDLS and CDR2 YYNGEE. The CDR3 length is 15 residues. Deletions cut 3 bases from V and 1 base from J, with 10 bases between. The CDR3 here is CASSAGPLNTGELFF. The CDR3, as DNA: TGTGCCAGCAGCGCGGGTCCCCTGAACACCGGGGAGCTGTTTTTT. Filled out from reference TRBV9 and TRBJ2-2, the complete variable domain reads DSGVTQTPKHLITATGQRVTLRCSPRSGDLSVYWYQQSLDQGLQFLIQYYNGEERAKGNILERFSAQQFPDLHSELNLSSLELGDSALYFCASSAGPLNTGELFFGEGSRLTVL.

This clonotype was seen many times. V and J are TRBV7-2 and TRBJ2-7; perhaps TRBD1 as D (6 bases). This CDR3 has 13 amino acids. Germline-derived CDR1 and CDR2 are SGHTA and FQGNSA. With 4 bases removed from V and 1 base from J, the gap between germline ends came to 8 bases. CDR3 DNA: TGTGCCAGCAGCTCCCAGGGGTCCTACGAGCAGTACTTC. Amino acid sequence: CASSSQGSYEQYF. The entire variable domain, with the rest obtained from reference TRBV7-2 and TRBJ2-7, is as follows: GAGVSQSPSNKVTEKGKDVELRCDPISGHTALYWYRQSLGQGLEFLIYFQGNSAPDKSGLPSDRFSAERTGGSVSTLTIQRTQQEDSAVYLCASSSQGSYEQYFGPGTRLTVT.

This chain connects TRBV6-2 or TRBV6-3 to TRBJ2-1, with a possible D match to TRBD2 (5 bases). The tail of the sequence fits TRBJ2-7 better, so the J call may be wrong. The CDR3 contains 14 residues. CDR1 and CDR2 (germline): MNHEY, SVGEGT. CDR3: CASERGFPYNEQYF. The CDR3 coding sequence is TGTGCCAGTGAGAGAGGGTTCCCCTACAATGAGCAGTACTTC.